This T cell receptor beta chain was obtained from a study of cytomegalovirus exposure and HLA in healthy donors (dated by TCRdb to 2017 to 2019). For the study in its entirety: In an earlier analysis of some 550 of the donors, 276 Gb of sequence data and roughly 100 million unique TCR beta sequences from about 190 million T cells were reported. Approximately 300 gigabases of sequencing data and approximately 92 million unique TCR sequences made up an early release that covered some 640 HLA-typed donors. The genetic ancestry cluster associated with self-reported Caucasian donors included over 80% of the roughly 390 genotyped donors. The study was designed to test whether signatures of past pathogen exposure could be identified by cataloging public T cell receptors. The study used immunosequencing to profile the T cell repertoires of under 700 subjects and linked those repertoires to cytomegalovirus serostatus. A separate validation cohort of some 130 different subjects was used in addition to the roughly 700-subject first cohort. To predict cytomegalovirus infection status, the study brought together high-throughput TCR immunosequencing, statistical association of individual TCRs with disease status, and machine learning. A later analysis re-analyzed previously published TCR beta repertoires from roughly 600 donors and added high-resolution HLA genotyping to study TCR occurrence patterns. The later analysis used no new phenotypic data to find candidate immune exposures, relying instead on TCR beta sequences and their occurrence across donors. In an earlier analysis of roughly 600 of the donors, high-throughput TCR beta sequencing was used to judge whether each TCR beta V gene segment behaved as functional or pseudogenic. Donor age, sex, ethnicity and CMV serostatus were compiled alongside the repertoire data. A later genetic analysis took genome-wide SNP genotypes for about 55% of the 666 donors and used that subset as a discovery cohort. All discovery cohort repertoires had been generated using a single sequencing platform. HLA typing included class I and class II loci at four-digit resolution. Typing coverage differed by locus: A, B, C, DRB1 and DQB1 were typed in roughly 620-640 donors, DQA1 in about 500, DPA1 in approximately 600, and DPB1 in about 450. Because of strong linkage in the cohort, roughly five DR-DQ haplotypes were treated as single units for association and clustering. Among roughly 370 genotyped donors of the cohort, an average of around 240,000 unique TCR beta nucleotide sequences were sequenced per donor, around 18% of them non-productive.

The cohort comprised 670 or so healthy bone marrow donors. Cohort members were all nominally healthy when sampled, although unrecorded immune exposures were likely present. The donor tested CMV seropositive and was one of the 289 seropositive cohort members. A peripheral blood sample was collected from each donor, and TCR beta sequencing was performed on peripheral blood mononuclear cells. Genomic DNA was extracted from the blood cell samples with the Qiagen DNeasy Blood Extraction Kit. Broader findings and caveats from the paper: In a later analysis, several top co-occurrence clusters were reported to appear linked to parvovirus B19, influenza, CMV and Epstein-Barr virus. Some IMGT-functional V segments, including TRBV6-2 and TRBV6-3, could not be distinguished by the 87-base-pair reads and were therefore excluded. Most TCR sequences were observed very rarely across donors, whereas some public TCRs were present in many individuals. V-gene and J-gene trimming of TCR beta chains was associated with a missense DCLRE1C variant in a later genetic analysis, and the association was replicated in an independent cohort. For the cohort, immune exposure information was limited to CMV serostatus. A later analysis associated about 17,000 TCR beta sequences with specific HLA alleles at a false discovery rate of 0.05. The classifier was reported to diagnose cytomegalovirus status with high specificity and sensitivity in both the original and validation cohorts. According to a later genetic analysis, donors in an Asian-associated ancestry cluster had fewer N-insertions in productive TCRs than the approximately 610-donor mean. A group of highly shared sequence variants was considered likely to be a technical artifact of the sequencing pipeline. Linkage disequilibrium might explain the correlated functional status among segregating V segments, but an unknown experimental factor could not be ruled out. In the study, about 150 TCR beta chains were listed as associated with cytomegalovirus. In a later analysis, TCR association rates were found to vary across HLA loci, with the most associated TCRs seen for DRB1 alleles and the fewest for HLA-C alleles. Three of the identified cytomegalovirus-associated TCR beta chains were confirmed in vitro to be specific for cytomegalovirus antigens. The earlier analysis of approximately 560 of the donors excluded approximately 15 rarely observed V segments, including chromosome 9 orphons, because counts were too low. The authors suggested that the approach could potentially be generalized to other disease states and immunological phenotypes. Compared with equally common non-associated chains, HLA-associated TCR beta chains in a later analysis were more clonally expanded and had lower generation probabilities. According to a later analysis, most CMV-associated TCR beta chains appeared to be HLA-restricted, and the HLA associations seemed to be driven largely by CMV exposure. Presence/absence analyses assumed roughly uniform sequencing depth across donors, an assumption that may not hold. Because some donors lacked HLA typing at each locus, the association tests relied only on the typed subset. When HLA alleles, especially DR and DQ, strongly co-occurred, TCR associations were difficult to assign to individual alleles. Only TCR beta chains were sequenced in this cohort, and the absence of alpha or paired-chain data limited detectable features. In an earlier analysis of some 500 of the donors, most TCR beta V segments appeared in productive rearrangements about 87% or about 30% of the time, broadly matching IMGT annotations. A further reported finding was that TCR beta sequences accurately predicted the HLA-A and HLA-B alleles for most subjects in the first cohort.

CDR1 and CDR2 are read off the germline V gene as LGHNA and YNFKEQ. Here V drops 1 base and J drops 0 bases, and the junction holds 10 bases not matched to any gene. From the cysteine up to the phenylalanine, the CDR3 has a length of 19 residues. The retained sequence is limited to the CDR3, 57 bases, with the frame set at the first base. The library was prepared using the immunoSEQ multiplex PCR assay. For the multiplex PCR, a mixture combining 60 forward primers for TCR Vbeta segments and 13 reverse primers for TCR Jbeta segments was used. A multiplex PCR assay on genomic DNA amplified the CDR3 region of rearranged TCR beta genes. On the Illumina HiSeq System, the amplified TCR beta libraries were sequenced as 87-base-pair reads. In the original analysis: A later analysis counted tens of millions of unique TCR beta chains across the approximately 700 repertoires, and around 12 million of these chains were shared by at least two donors. Raw reads were error-corrected and collapsed into unique sequences by a nearest-neighbor algorithm in which closely related sequences were merged to remove PCR and sequencing errors. To assign V, D and J gene segments, CDR3 sequences were aligned to IMGT reference sequences. For a sequence to be retained, a match of at least six nucleotides to both a V gene segment and a J gene segment was required. Rearrangements were called productive when the CDR3 lacked stop codons and stayed in frame with V and J; all others were non-productive. Following IMGT convention, CDR3 was defined as the stretch from the second conserved V-encoded cysteine to the conserved J-encoded phenylalanine. In an earlier analysis of around 570 of the donors, sequences lacking an unambiguous match to a single V gene segment were excluded. An earlier analysis of roughly 590 of the donors called V segments functional above 56.7% productive rearrangements and segregating when the between-donor standard deviation exceeded 5%. To diagnose cytomegalovirus status from the catalog of TCR beta chain sequences, a statistical classification framework was built. A later analysis assigned V and J genes by comparing TCR nucleotide sequences with IMGT/GENE-DB human TR gene sequences. Using the TCRdist pipeline, a later analysis assigned CDR3 sequences along with most-parsimonious VDJ recombination scenarios. A later analysis defined each TCR beta chain by its CDR3 amino acid sequence plus V-gene family, and excluded reads lacking a unique V-gene family. To address suspected cross-contamination and a sequencing artifact, a later analysis removed some 620 highly shared, low-generation-probability nucleotide sequences. For each public chain, a later analysis derived a clonal expansion index from normalized ranks of inferred template counts within each repertoire. In a later analysis, generation probabilities were computed using a VDJ recombination model fitted to out-of-frame rearrangements, and the results were checked against IGoR. Hypergeometric tests were used in a later analysis to score TCR-TCR, TCR-HLA and TCR-CMV co-occurrence, with a repertoire-size bias correction applied to the TCR pairs. A later analysis estimated false discovery rates by permuting HLA or CMV assignments 20 times. A later analysis grouped co-occurring TCRs with DBSCAN, adding TCRdist sequence similarity when clustering within HLA-allele-positive subsets. Co-occurrence clustering excluded repertoires with fewer than 30,000 or more than 120,000 public chains, plus five with anomalous nucleotide sharing. What TCRdb holds here is the immuneACCESS table cut down to in-frame rearrangements. Part of the clones is not present; checked against another copy, under half of the missing clones reflect an unresolved V gene, and the others are unexplained. D and trimming come from the DNA, and the V and J calls and clone size come from that table. The sample table shows under 200,000 clones, and about 77% are seen once. The ten largest clones capture roughly 7.4% of the sample.

This clone was seen only a few times. Its antigen is not yet known. No base qualities exist here, and no much larger clone lies one base off it. This TCR was recovered from a male donor in good health and CMV-seropositive. The rearranged chain carries TRBV4-2 and TRBJ2-1; TRBD2 agrees with 9 junctional bases. Source material: PBMCs. CDR3 sequence: CASSQASGAGGLSYNEQFF. The DNA is TGTGCCAGCAGCCAAGCTTCGGGTGCGGGGGGGCTCTCCTACAATGAGCAGTTCTTC.